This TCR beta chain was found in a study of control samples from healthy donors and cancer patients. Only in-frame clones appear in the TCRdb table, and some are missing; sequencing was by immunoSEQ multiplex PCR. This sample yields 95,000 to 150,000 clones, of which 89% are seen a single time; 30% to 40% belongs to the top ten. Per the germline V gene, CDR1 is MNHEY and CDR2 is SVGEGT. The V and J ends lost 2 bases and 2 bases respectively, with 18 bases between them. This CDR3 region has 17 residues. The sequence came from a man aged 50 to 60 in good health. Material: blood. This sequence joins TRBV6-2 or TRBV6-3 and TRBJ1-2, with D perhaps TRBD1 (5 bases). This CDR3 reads CASSYPGGAQTNYGYTF. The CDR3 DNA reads TGTGCCAGCAGTTACCCCGGAGGGGCCCAAACCAACTATGGCTACACCTTC.